This is a list of T cell receptor beta chains from one sample in a study of T cell responses to AZD1222 COVID-19 vaccine. Some clones are missing from TCRdb's copy, which holds only in-frame ones; the method was immunoSEQ multiplex PCR. The sample lists some 60,000 clones, about three quarters occurring once. Here the sequenced sample was peripheral blood, taken 28 days after the second AZD1222 dose. These receptors all stem from an adult who received the AZD1222 COVID-19 vaccine. The CDR3 runs from the conserved cysteine through the conserved F or W. The order of the fields is V gene, clone size, J gene, D gene, CDR3 length, CDR3 DNA, CDR3 protein. D genes are given only for firm matches. Some rows have no size entry. The others give once, few or many, or a class for an expanded clone.

V gene: TRBV5-8
clone size: NA
J gene: TRBJ2-5
D gene: NA
CDR3 length: 14
CDR3 DNA: TGTGCCAGCAGCTTGGGGCGGAGGGGAGAGACCCAGTACTTC
CDR3 protein: CASSLGRRGETQYF

V gene: TRBV24-1
clone size: NA
J gene: TRBJ2-5
D gene: TRBD1
CDR3 length: 15
CDR3 DNA: TGTGCCACCAGTGACCGACAGGGGACCCAAGAGACCCAGTACTTC
CDR3 protein: CATSDRQGTQETQYF

V gene: TRBV27
clone size: NA
J gene: TRBJ1-6
D gene: NA
CDR3 length: 14
CDR3 DNA: TGTGCCAGCAGTTTAATAGACAGCAATTCACCCCTCCACTTT
CDR3 protein: CASSLIDSNSPLHF

V gene: TRBV6-2/TRBV6-3
clone size: few
J gene: TRBJ1-5
D gene: NA
CDR3 length: 14
CDR3 DNA: TGTGCCAGCAGTTTTTCCGGGGGCAATCAGCCCCAGCATTTT
CDR3 protein: CASSFSGGNQPQHF

V gene: TRBV19
clone size: NA
J gene: TRBJ1-4
D gene: NA
CDR3 length: 14
CDR3 DNA: TGTGCCAGTACCGACCGGGGTAGTGGTGAAAAACTGTTTTTT
CDR3 protein: CASTDRGSGEKLFF

V gene: TRBV19
clone size: NA
J gene: TRBJ1-3
D gene: NA
CDR3 length: 15
CDR3 DNA: TGTGCCAGTCGGAGGACAACCAACTCTGGAAACACCATATATTTT
CDR3 protein: CASRRTTNSGNTIYF

V gene: TRBV6-6
clone size: once
J gene: TRBJ1-1
D gene: NA
CDR3 length: 15
CDR3 DNA: TGTGCCAGCAGTTACAGAGGGACGGGTTACACTGAAGCTTTCTTT
CDR3 protein: CASSYRGTGYTEAFF

V gene: TRBV14
clone size: NA
J gene: TRBJ1-1
D gene: TRBD1
CDR3 length: 18
CDR3 DNA: TGTGCCAGCAGCCAAGTATTCCGCCGGGCAGGGGGGAACACTGAAGCTTTCTTT
CDR3 protein: CASSQVFRRAGGNTEAFF

V gene: TRBV18
clone size: NA
J gene: TRBJ1-6
D gene: NA
CDR3 length: 15
CDR3 DNA: TGTGCCAGCTCACCCCAGGGCGGGGAGGATTCACCCCTCCACTTT
CDR3 protein: CASSPQGGEDSPLHF

V gene: TRBV27
clone size: NA
J gene: TRBJ2-5
D gene: NA
CDR3 length: 13
CDR3 DNA: TGTGCCAGCAGTTTGGGGACTTTTGAGACCCAGTACTTC
CDR3 protein: CASSLGTFETQYF

V gene: TRBV11-2
clone size: NA
J gene: TRBJ1-2
D gene: NA
CDR3 length: 18
CDR3 DNA: TGTGCCAGCAGCGCGGTGGGGGGGGCGCTTTCAACTAACTATGGCTACACCTTC
CDR3 protein: CASSAVGGALSTNYGYTF

V gene: TRBV9
clone size: few
J gene: TRBJ1-6
D gene: TRBD1
CDR3 length: 15
CDR3 DNA: TGTGCCAGCAGCGTAGAGGGGACAGGGAATTCACCCCTCCACTTT
CDR3 protein: CASSVEGTGNSPLHF

V gene: TRBV19
clone size: NA
J gene: TRBJ1-1
D gene: NA
CDR3 length: 13
CDR3 DNA: TGTGCTTCCGGGGGGTGGGGAGGCACTGAAGCTTTCTTT
CDR3 protein: CASGGWGGTEAFF

V gene: TRBV5-1
clone size: once
J gene: TRBJ1-1
D gene: TRBD1
CDR3 length: 17
CDR3 DNA: TGCGCCAGCAGCTTGGCCGGGACAGCTGGGAAGAGTACTGAAGCTTTCTTT
CDR3 protein: CASSLAGTAGKSTEAFF

V gene: TRBV4-3
clone size: few
J gene: TRBJ2-2
D gene: NA
CDR3 length: 16
CDR3 DNA: TGCGCCAGCAGCCGATCTTACAGGGTCCCCACCGGGGAGCTGTTTTTT
CDR3 protein: CASSRSYRVPTGELFF

V gene: TRBV7-9
clone size: NA
J gene: TRBJ2-3
D gene: NA
CDR3 length: 14
CDR3 DNA: TGTGCCAGCAGCTTAGTGAAGGGGAAGGATACGCAGTATTTT
CDR3 protein: CASSLVKGKDTQYF

V gene: TRBV5-1
clone size: NA
J gene: TRBJ2-1
D gene: NA
CDR3 length: 15
CDR3 DNA: TGCGCCAGCAGCTTGGTCGGACAGTCGAACAATGAGCAGTTCTTC
CDR3 protein: CASSLVGQSNNEQFF

V gene: TRBV30
clone size: NA
J gene: TRBJ2-5
D gene: NA
CDR3 length: 14
CDR3 DNA: TGTGCCTGGAGTGTTCCGGGGGTTCAAGAGACCCAGTACTTC
CDR3 protein: CAWSVPGVQETQYF

V gene: TRBV29-1
clone size: NA
J gene: TRBJ2-3
D gene: TRBD2
CDR3 length: 15
CDR3 DNA: TGCAGCGTCACGGGTGTAGCGGGGGGGACAGATACGCAGTATTTT
CDR3 protein: CSVTGVAGGTDTQYF

V gene: TRBV5-5
clone size: medium-sized
J gene: TRBJ1-1
D gene: NA
CDR3 length: 18
CDR3 DNA: TGTGCCAGCAGCTCTAGGCCGCTCAGAAGTGGGGTGAACACTGAAGCTTTCTTT
CDR3 protein: CASSSRPLRSGVNTEAFF

V gene: TRBV5-1
clone size: once
J gene: TRBJ1-2
D gene: NA
CDR3 length: 13
CDR3 DNA: TGCGCCAGCAGCTTCGAGGGAGTTAATGGCTACACCTTC
CDR3 protein: CASSFEGVNGYTF

V gene: TRBV5-8
clone size: NA
J gene: TRBJ2-2
D gene: NA
CDR3 length: 13
CDR3 DNA: TGTGCCAGCAGCTTGCGGCCCACCGGGGAGCTGTTTTTT
CDR3 protein: CASSLRPTGELFF

V gene: TRBV7-9
clone size: NA
J gene: TRBJ1-3
D gene: NA
CDR3 length: 13
CDR3 DNA: TGTGCCAGCCAGAGAGGGGCCGGAAACACCATATATTTT
CDR3 protein: CASQRGAGNTIYF

V gene: TRBV5-5
clone size: NA
J gene: TRBJ2-2
D gene: NA
CDR3 length: 15
CDR3 DNA: TGTGCCAGCAGCCCAGGACTCGAGGCCACCGGGGAGCTGTTTTTT
CDR3 protein: CASSPGLEATGELFF

V gene: TRBV9
clone size: few
J gene: TRBJ1-6
D gene: NA
CDR3 length: 14
CDR3 DNA: TGTGCCAGCAGCTTCGGGTCCCCAGGGTCACCCCTCCACTTT
CDR3 protein: CASSFGSPGSPLHF

V gene: TRBV12-3/TRBV12-4
clone size: NA
J gene: TRBJ1-1
D gene: TRBD1
CDR3 length: 13
CDR3 DNA: TGTGCCAGCAGTCTCATAGGACAGGGTAGAACTTTCTTT
CDR3 protein: CASSLIGQGRTFF

V gene: TRBV7-9
clone size: NA
J gene: TRBJ2-5
D gene: NA
CDR3 length: 11
CDR3 DNA: TGTGCCAGCAGCCAGACAGAGACCCAGTACTTC
CDR3 protein: CASSQTETQYF

V gene: TRBV7-2
clone size: NA
J gene: TRBJ2-4
D gene: NA
CDR3 length: 14
CDR3 DNA: TGTGCCAGCAGCTTCCAGGGGGGCCAAAACATTCAGTACTTC
CDR3 protein: CASSFQGGQNIQYF

V gene: TRBV30
clone size: NA
J gene: TRBJ2-1
D gene: TRBD1
CDR3 length: 13
CDR3 DNA: TGTGCCTGGGCCCAAGGACAGGTTCATGAGCAGTTCTTC
CDR3 protein: CAWAQGQVHEQFF

V gene: TRBV30
clone size: NA
J gene: TRBJ1-2
D gene: TRBD1
CDR3 length: 12
CDR3 DNA: TGTGCCTGGAGGGGACAGGGAAGTAGCTACACCTTC
CDR3 protein: CAWRGQGSSYTF

V gene: TRBV29-1
clone size: NA
J gene: TRBJ2-1
D gene: TRBD2
CDR3 length: 15
CDR3 DNA: TGCAGCGTTGTTCTAGAGCGGGGGGACACAAATGAGCAGTTCTTC
CDR3 protein: CSVVLERGDTNEQFF

V gene: TRBV11-2
clone size: NA
J gene: TRBJ1-3
D gene: NA
CDR3 length: 14
CDR3 DNA: TGTGCCAGCAGCGGGTATTACTCTGGAAACACCATATATTTT
CDR3 protein: CASSGYYSGNTIYF

V gene: TRBV19
clone size: NA
J gene: TRBJ1-5
D gene: TRBD1
CDR3 length: 15
CDR3 DNA: TGTGCCAGTAGTATAGTCGACAGGGAGGGCCAGCCCCAGCATTTT
CDR3 protein: CASSIVDREGQPQHF

V gene: TRBV5-1
clone size: NA
J gene: TRBJ2-2
D gene: TRBD2
CDR3 length: 17
CDR3 DNA: TGCGCCAGCAGCCCCCCATCTAGCGGGGTCAACACCGGGGAGCTGTTTTTT
CDR3 protein: CASSPPSSGVNTGELFF

V gene: TRBV30
clone size: few
J gene: TRBJ1-6
D gene: TRBD1
CDR3 length: 14
CDR3 DNA: TGTGCCTTGCCAGGGGGCCACGCCGATTCACCCCTCCACTTT
CDR3 protein: CALPGGHADSPLHF

V gene: TRBV9
clone size: NA
J gene: TRBJ2-2
D gene: NA
CDR3 length: 16
CDR3 DNA: TGTGCCAGCAGCGTAGCGTCTAGGGTCAACACCGGGGAGCTGTTTTTT
CDR3 protein: CASSVASRVNTGELFF

V gene: TRBV27
clone size: NA
J gene: TRBJ1-2
D gene: NA
CDR3 length: 14
CDR3 DNA: TGTGCCAGCAGTTTAAAGGGGAGCGGCTATGGCTACACCTTC
CDR3 protein: CASSLKGSGYGYTF

V gene: TRBV7-9
clone size: NA
J gene: TRBJ1-2
D gene: NA
CDR3 length: 15
CDR3 DNA: TGTGCCAGCAGCTTAGGGGGAACAGAACCTCTAGGCTACACCTTC
CDR3 protein: CASSLGGTEPLGYTF

V gene: TRBV28
clone size: NA
J gene: TRBJ2-7
D gene: NA
CDR3 length: 13
CDR3 DNA: TGTGCCAGCAGTCCCCCTAGGGGCCTCGGGCAGTACTTC
CDR3 protein: CASSPPRGLGQYF

V gene: TRBV11-3
clone size: NA
J gene: TRBJ2-1
D gene: TRBD2
CDR3 length: 16
CDR3 DNA: TGTGCCAGCAGCTTAGAACCCGGGAGCGGGAGGGATGAGCAGTTCTTC
CDR3 protein: CASSLEPGSGRDEQFF

V gene: TRBV6-6
clone size: NA
J gene: TRBJ2-7
D gene: TRBD2
CDR3 length: 13
CDR3 DNA: TGTGCCAGCAGTCCCCGGACGGGGGGTGTGCAGTACTTC
CDR3 protein: CASSPRTGGVQYF

V gene: TRBV6-2/TRBV6-3
clone size: NA
J gene: TRBJ1-5
D gene: NA
CDR3 length: 15
CDR3 DNA: TGTGCCAGCAGTTACTCCGGGTCGTTCAATCAGCCCCAGCATTTT
CDR3 protein: CASSYSGSFNQPQHF

V gene: TRBV7-7
clone size: NA
J gene: TRBJ2-5
D gene: TRBD1
CDR3 length: 14
CDR3 DNA: TGTGCTAGCAGCTTACTGGGACAGCAAGAGACCCAGTACTTC
CDR3 protein: CASSLLGQQETQYF

V gene: TRBV4-3
clone size: NA
J gene: TRBJ2-5
D gene: NA
CDR3 length: 14
CDR3 DNA: TGCGCCAGCAGCCAAGCATTGGGTGTAGAGACCCAGTACTTC
CDR3 protein: CASSQALGVETQYF

V gene: TRBV12-3/TRBV12-4
clone size: NA
J gene: TRBJ1-2
D gene: NA
CDR3 length: 13
CDR3 DNA: TGTGCCAGCGGTTCGGGGATTAACTATGGCTACACCTTC
CDR3 protein: CASGSGINYGYTF

V gene: TRBV4-1
clone size: NA
J gene: TRBJ1-2
D gene: NA
CDR3 length: 15
CDR3 DNA: TGCGCCAGCAGCCAAGAGGGGCGGGGAAGAGGTGGCTACACCTTC
CDR3 protein: CASSQEGRGRGGYTF

V gene: TRBV19
clone size: NA
J gene: TRBJ2-7
D gene: TRBD1
CDR3 length: 16
CDR3 DNA: TGTGCCAGTAGACCGAGAACAGGGGGCCCGTCCTACGAGCAGTACTTC
CDR3 protein: CASRPRTGGPSYEQYF

V gene: TRBV28
clone size: NA
J gene: TRBJ1-5
D gene: NA
CDR3 length: 15
CDR3 DNA: TGTGCCAGCAGCCTAGGGGACTCCCGCAATCAGCCCCAGCATTTT
CDR3 protein: CASSLGDSRNQPQHF

V gene: TRBV28
clone size: NA
J gene: TRBJ1-2
D gene: NA
CDR3 length: 13
CDR3 DNA: TGTGCCAGCAGAAATACAGGGCAGGGAGGCTACACCTTC
CDR3 protein: CASRNTGQGGYTF

V gene: TRBV6-5
clone size: NA
J gene: TRBJ2-3
D gene: TRBD2
CDR3 length: 15
CDR3 DNA: TGTGCCAGCAGCTTGAGCGGGGGGGTTCTAGATACGCAGTATTTT
CDR3 protein: CASSLSGGVLDTQYF

V gene: TRBV15
clone size: NA
J gene: TRBJ1-2
D gene: TRBD1
CDR3 length: 17
CDR3 DNA: TGTGCCACCAGCAGAGAAGTTGGGACAGGGGAGAACTATGGCTACACCTTC
CDR3 protein: CATSREVGTGENYGYTF

V gene: TRBV18
clone size: NA
J gene: TRBJ2-7
D gene: NA
CDR3 length: 13
CDR3 DNA: TGTGCCAGCTCACCGGGGACCCAAGGGGAGCAGTACTTC
CDR3 protein: CASSPGTQGEQYF